The clone carrying this T cell receptor beta chain has a count of ten or more. The data originate from a study of regulatory T cells in long-lasting Graves disease. Assembly of TCR beta libraries relied on iRepertoire HTBI primers together with Arm-PCR of CDR3 regions. TCRdb fed the multiplex PCR reads into MiXCR, producing one record per CDR3 protein. The repertoire holds more than 350,000 distinct CDR3 sequences, with around 14% as singletons. Time point indicated: newly diagnosed GD, antithyroid drugs for less than 3 months. The TCR library was prepared using RNA isolated from PBMCs. The collection involved drawing approximately 9.9 milliliters of peripheral blood into EDTA tubes. Germline V gives CDR1 LNHNV, CDR2 YYDKDF (reference sequence). The CDR3 has 18 amino acids. Trimming cost V 0 bases and J 4 bases; bases outside gene matches: 14. This sample was also put to use in a study of T cells in Graves' hyperthyroidism and ophthalmopathy. From that study: When ophthalmopathy did not progress within 18 months, Graves' hyperthyroidism was considered stable.

The source of this sequence is a woman under 40 with Graves disease. The chain employs TRBV15 and TRBJ1-1, with TRBD1 matching over 7 bases. Specimen: peripheral blood mononuclear cells (PBMCs), collected at new diagnosis, from a patient treated with antithyroid drugs. The DNA for the CDR3 is TGTGCCACCAGCAGAGACCGTTCAACAGGGGTAGAGGGCACTGAAGCTTTCTTT. It yields the protein CATSRDRSTGVEGTEAFF.